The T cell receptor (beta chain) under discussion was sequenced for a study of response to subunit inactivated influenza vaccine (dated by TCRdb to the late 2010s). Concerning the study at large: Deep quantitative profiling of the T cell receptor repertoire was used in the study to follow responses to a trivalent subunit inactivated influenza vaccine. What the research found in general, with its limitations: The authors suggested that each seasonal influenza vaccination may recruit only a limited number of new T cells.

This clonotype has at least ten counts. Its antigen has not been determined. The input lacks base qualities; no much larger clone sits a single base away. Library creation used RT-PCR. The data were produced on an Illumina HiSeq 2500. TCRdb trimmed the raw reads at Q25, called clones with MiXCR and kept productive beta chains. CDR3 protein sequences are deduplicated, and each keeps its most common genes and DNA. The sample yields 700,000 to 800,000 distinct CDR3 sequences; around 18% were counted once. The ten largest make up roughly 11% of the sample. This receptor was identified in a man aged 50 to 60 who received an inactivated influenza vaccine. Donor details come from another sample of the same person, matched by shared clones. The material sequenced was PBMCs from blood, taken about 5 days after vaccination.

The CDR3 amino acid sequence is: CASSRASNTEAFF. The DNA is as follows: TGTGCCAGCAGTCGGGCCTCGAACACTGAAGCTTTCTTT. This chain joins TRBV6-6 to TRBJ1-1, with the D gene not confidently named. CDR3 length: 13 amino acids, cysteine to phenylalanine. The only DNA kept is the CDR3, 39 bases in frame from the first base. Taken from the germline V gene (reference sequence), the CDR1 and CDR2 loops are MNHNY and SVGAGI. At the junction V is shortened by 5 bases and J by 1 base, with 8 bases in between.